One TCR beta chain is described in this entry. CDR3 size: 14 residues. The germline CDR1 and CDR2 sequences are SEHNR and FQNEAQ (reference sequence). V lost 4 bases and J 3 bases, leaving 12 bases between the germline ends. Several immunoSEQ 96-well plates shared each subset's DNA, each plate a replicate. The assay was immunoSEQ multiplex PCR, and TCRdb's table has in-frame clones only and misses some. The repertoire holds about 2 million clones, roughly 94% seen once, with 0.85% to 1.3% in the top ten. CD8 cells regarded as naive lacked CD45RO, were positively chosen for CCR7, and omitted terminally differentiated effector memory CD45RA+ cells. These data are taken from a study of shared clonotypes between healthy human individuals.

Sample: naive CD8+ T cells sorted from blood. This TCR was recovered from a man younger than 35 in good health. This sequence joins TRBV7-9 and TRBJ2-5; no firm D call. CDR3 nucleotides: TGTGCCAGCAGCTCTCGGGCAGTAGAAGAGACCCAGTACTTC. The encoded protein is CASSSRAVEETQYF.